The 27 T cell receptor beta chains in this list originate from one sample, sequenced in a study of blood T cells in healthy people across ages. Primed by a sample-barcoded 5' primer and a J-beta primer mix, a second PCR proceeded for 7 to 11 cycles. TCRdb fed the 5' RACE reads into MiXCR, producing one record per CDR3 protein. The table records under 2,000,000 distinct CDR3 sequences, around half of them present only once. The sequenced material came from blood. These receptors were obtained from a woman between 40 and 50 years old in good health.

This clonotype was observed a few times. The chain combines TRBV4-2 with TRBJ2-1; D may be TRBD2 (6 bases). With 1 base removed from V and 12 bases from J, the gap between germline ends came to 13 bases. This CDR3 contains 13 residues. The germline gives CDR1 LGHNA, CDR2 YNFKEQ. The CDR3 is CASSQAGTSRQFF. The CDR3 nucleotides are TGTGCCAGCAGCCAAGCGGGGACTTCGCGGCAGTTCTTC.

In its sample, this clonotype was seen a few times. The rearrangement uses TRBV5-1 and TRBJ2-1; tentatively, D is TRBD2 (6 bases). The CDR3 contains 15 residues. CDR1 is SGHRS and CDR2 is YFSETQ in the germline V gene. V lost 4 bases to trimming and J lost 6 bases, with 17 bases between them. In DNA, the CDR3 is TGCGCCAGCAGCCTGGGGGGAGGACCCCTCAATGAGCAGTTCTTC. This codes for CASSLGGGPLNEQFF.

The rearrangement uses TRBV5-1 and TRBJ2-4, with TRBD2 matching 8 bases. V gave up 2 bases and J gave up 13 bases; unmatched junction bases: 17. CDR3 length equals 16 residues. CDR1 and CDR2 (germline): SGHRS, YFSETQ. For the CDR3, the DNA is TGCGCCAGCAGCTTCGGGAGGGGTGGGTCGGGAAATGAGCAGTACTTC. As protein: CASSFGRGGSGNEQYF.

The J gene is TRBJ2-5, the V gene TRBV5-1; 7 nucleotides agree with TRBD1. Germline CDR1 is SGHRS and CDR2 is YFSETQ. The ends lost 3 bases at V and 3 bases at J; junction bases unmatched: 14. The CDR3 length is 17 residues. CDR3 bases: TGCGCCAGCAGCTCCACTAGAGGGACAGTCGGCAAAGAGACCCAGTACTTC. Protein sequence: CASSSTRGTVGKETQYF.

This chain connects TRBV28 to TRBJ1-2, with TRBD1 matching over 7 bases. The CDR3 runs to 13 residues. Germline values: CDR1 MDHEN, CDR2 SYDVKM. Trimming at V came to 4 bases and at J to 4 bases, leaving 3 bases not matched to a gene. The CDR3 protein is CASSSWDSYGYTF. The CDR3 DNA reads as TGTGCCAGCAGTTCCTGGGACAGCTATGGCTACACCTTC.

The CDR3 DNA reads TGTGCCAGCAGGCCGGGGCAGCGTAATGAAAAACTGTTTTTT. It specifies CASRPGQRNEKLFF. V is TRBV6-5 and J is TRBJ1-4, with a weak D call TRBD1 (5 bases). In germline, CDR1 is MNHEY, CDR2 SVGAGI. The CDR3 has 14 residues. V gave up 6 bases and J gave up 4 bases, with 12 bases separating them.

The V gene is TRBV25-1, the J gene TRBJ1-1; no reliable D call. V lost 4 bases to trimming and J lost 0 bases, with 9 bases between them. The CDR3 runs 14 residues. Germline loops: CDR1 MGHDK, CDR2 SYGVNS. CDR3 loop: CASSGRAMNTEAFF. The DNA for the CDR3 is TGTGCCAGCAGTGGGAGGGCCATGAACACTGAAGCTTTCTTT. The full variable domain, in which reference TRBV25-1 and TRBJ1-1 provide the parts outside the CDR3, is EADIYQTPRYLVIGTGKKITLECSQTMGHDKMYWYQQDPGMELHLIHYSYGVNSTEKGDLSSESTVSRIRTEHFPLTLESARPSHTSQYLCASSGRAMNTEAFFGQGTRLTVV.

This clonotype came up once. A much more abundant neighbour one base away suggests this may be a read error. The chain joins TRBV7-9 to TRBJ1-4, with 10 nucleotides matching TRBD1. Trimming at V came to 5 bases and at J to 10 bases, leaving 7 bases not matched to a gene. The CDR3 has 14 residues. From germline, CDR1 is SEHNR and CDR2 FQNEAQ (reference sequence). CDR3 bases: TGTGCCAGCAGCCCGGGACAGGGGAGTGGAAAACTGTTTTTT. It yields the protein CASSPGQGSGKLFF.

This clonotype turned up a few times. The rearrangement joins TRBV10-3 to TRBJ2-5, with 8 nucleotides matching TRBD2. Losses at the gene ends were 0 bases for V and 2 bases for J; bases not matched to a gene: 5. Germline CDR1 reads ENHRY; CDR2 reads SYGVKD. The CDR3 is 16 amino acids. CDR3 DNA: TGTGCCATCAGTGAGTCCCAGCGGGGGTCACAAGAGACCCAGTACTTC. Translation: CAISESQRGSQETQYF.

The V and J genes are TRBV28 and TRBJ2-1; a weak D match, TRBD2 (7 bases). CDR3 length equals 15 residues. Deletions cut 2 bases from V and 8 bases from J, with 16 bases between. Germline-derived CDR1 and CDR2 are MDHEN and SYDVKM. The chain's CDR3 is CASSLGGGLIHEQFF. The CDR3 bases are TGTGCCAGCAGTTTAGGCGGGGGCCTAATCCATGAGCAGTTCTTC.

The CDR3 DNA sequence: TGTGCCAGCAGCCCCGTTGCGGTATCCCACGAGCAGTACTTC. Protein: CASSPVAVSHEQYF. The rearrangement uses TRBV3-1 and TRBJ2-7; D not resolved. V was shortened by 4 bases and J by 5 bases, with 15 bases between the two germline ends. Per the germline V gene, CDR1 is LGHDT and CDR2 is YNNKEL (reference sequence). The CDR3 consists of 14 residues.

In DNA, the CDR3 is TGTGCCAGTAGTATAGAATGGGGGGATGAGCAGTTCTTC. Protein: CASSIEWGDEQFF. The chain uses TRBV19 and TRBJ2-1, with D possibly matching TRBD2 (6 bases). V was clipped by 0 bases and J by 8 bases, with 8 bases between them. Germline V lookup: CDR1 LNHDA, CDR2 SQIVND (reference sequence). The CDR3 is 13 residues long.

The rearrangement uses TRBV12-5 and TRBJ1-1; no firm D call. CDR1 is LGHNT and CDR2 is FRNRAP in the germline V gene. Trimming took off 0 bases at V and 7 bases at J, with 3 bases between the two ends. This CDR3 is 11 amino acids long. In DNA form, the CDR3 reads TGTGCTAGTGGTTTGGTTAATGAAGCTTTCTTT. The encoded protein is CASGLVNEAFF.

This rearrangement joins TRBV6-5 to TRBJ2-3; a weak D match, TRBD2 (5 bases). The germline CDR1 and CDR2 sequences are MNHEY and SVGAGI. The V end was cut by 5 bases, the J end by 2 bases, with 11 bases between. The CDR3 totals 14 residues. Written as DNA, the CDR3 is TGTGCCAGCAGTATCCGCCGGGACACAGATACGCAGTATTTT. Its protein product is CASSIRRDTDTQYF.

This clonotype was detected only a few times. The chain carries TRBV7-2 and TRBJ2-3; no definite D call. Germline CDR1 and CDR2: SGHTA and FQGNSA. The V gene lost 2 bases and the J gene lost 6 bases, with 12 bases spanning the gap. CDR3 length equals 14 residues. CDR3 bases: TGTGCCAGCAGCTTAAACCCCTTTCCCGATACGCAGTATTTT. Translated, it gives CASSLNPFPDTQYF.

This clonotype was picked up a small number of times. CDR3 loop: CASSVEAGRAIINEQFF. The CDR3 DNA reads TGTGCCAGCAGCGTAGAAGCGGGGAGGGCTATTATCAATGAGCAGTTCTTC. The rearrangement links TRBV7-9 to TRBJ2-1, with 7 bases identical to TRBD2. Per germline, CDR1 SEHNR and CDR2 FQNEAQ (reference sequence). This CDR3 comprises 17 residues. With 5 bases clipped from V and 6 bases from J, the junction kept 16 bases outside the gene matches.

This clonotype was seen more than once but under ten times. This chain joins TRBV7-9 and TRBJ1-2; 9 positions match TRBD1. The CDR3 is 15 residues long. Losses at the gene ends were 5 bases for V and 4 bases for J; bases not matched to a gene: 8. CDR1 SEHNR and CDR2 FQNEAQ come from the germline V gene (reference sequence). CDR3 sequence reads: CASSPGTGIGYGYTF. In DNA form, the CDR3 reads TGTGCCAGCAGCCCCGGGACAGGGATTGGCTATGGCTACACCTTC.

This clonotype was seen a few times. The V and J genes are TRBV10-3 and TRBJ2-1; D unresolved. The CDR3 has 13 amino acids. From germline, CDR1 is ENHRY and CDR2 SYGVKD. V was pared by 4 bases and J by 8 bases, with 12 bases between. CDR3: CAISVVVSDEQFF. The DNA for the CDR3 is TGTGCCATCAGTGTAGTTGTGTCCGATGAGCAGTTCTTC.

CDR3 nucleotide sequence: TGTGCCAGCAGCGCGGCCGGGGGGCGTAGGACCCAGTACTTC. This encodes CASSAAGGRRTQYF. The chain is built from TRBV25-1 and TRBJ2-5; TRBD2 is a possible D gene (7 bases). Per the germline V gene, CDR1 is MGHDK and CDR2 is SYGVNS. The ends were cut back, 6 bases at V and 7 bases at J, with 18 bases in the middle. The CDR3 loop spans 14 amino acids.

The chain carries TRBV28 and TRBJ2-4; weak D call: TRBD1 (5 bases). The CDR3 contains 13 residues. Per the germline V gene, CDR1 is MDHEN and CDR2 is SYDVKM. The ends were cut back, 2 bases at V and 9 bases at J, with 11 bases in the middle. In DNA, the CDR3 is TGTGCCAGCAGTTTAGGCAGGGCCATCATTCAGTACTTC. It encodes CASSLGRAIIQYF.

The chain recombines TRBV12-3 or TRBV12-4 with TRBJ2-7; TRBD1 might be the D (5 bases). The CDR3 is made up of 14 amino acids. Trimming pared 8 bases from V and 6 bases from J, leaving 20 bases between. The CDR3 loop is CASRLTGEPCEQYF. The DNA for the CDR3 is TGTGCCAGCCGATTAACAGGAGAGCCCTGCGAGCAGTACTTC.

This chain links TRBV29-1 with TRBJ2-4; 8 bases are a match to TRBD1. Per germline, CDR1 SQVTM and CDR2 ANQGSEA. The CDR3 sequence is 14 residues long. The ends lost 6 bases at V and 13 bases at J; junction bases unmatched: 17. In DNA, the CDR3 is TGCAGCGTATCTACCGGGACAGGTGTCGACGTGCAGTACTTC. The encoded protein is CSVSTGTGVDVQYF. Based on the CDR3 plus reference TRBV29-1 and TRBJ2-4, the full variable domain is SAVISQKPSRDICQRGTSLTIQCQVDSQVTMMFWYRQQPGQSLTLIATANQGSEATYESGFVIDKFPISRPNLTFSTLTVSNMSPEDSSIYLCSVSTGTGVDVQYFGAGTRLSVL.

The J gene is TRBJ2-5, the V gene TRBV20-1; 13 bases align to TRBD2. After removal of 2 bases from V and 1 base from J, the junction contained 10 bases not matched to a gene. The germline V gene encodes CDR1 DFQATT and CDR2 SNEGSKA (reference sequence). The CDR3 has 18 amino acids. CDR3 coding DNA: TGCAGTGCTAGACTTAGACGGGGACTAGCGGGGACCCAAGAGACCCAGTACTTC. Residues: CSARLRRGLAGTQETQYF.

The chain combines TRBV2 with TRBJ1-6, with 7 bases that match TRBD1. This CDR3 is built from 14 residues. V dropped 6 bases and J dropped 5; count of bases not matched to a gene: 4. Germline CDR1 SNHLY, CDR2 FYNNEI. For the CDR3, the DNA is TGTGCCAGCAGGGGGGACAGTGATAATTCACCCCTCCACTTT. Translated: CASRGDSDNSPLHF.

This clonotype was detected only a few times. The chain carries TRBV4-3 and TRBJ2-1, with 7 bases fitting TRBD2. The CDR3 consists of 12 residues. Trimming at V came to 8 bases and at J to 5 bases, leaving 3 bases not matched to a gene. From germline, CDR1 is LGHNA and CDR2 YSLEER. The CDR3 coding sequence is TGCGCCAGCGGGGGGGTAAACAATGAGCAGTTCTTC. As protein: CASGGVNNEQFF.

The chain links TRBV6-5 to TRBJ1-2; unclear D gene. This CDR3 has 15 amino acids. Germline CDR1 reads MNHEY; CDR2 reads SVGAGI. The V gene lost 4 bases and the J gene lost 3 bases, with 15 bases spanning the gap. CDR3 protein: CASSSLGSADYGYTF. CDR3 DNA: TGTGCCAGCAGTTCACTAGGGTCGGCTGACTATGGCTACACCTTC.

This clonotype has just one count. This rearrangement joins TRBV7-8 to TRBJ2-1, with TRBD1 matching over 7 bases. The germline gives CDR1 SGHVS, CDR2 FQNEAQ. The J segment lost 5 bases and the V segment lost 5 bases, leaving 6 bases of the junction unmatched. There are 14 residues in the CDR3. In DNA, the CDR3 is TGTGCCAGCAGCAAATCGACAGGGAACAATGAGCAGTTCTTC. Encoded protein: CASSKSTGNNEQFF.